This T cell receptor beta chain was found in a study of T cells expressing NK-cell markers. Study-level points and caveats: Certain NKG2C+ T cell clones were expanded, and their HCMV specificity remained unclear.

TCRdb re-analyzed the 5' RACE reads; it lists each CDR3 protein once, without DNA. The repertoire shows about 460,000 distinct CDR3 sequences; the top ten hold almost 1.5%. The CDR3 contains 15 residues. The germline CDR1 and CDR2 sequences are ENHRY and SYGVKD. As for this clonotype: Its cognate antigen is unknown.

This chain joins TRBV10-3 and TRBJ2-4; the TCRdb call, TRBD1, lacks DNA for checking. This receptor was obtained from a woman aged 50 to 60 in good health. Sequencing was done on a sample of blood T cells: a sorted CD56 or NKG2C T cell subset, CD4+ or CD8+ T cells, or bulk PBMC T cells (not recorded which). This CDR3 is CAISGTATTRGIQYF.